The 23 T cell receptor beta chains listed next were all sequenced from one sample in a study of blood T cells in healthy people across ages. The use of a sample-barcoded 5' primer and a J-beta primer mix characterized a second PCR of roughly 7 to 11 cycles. TCRdb reprocessed the 5' RACE reads with MiXCR, giving one entry per CDR3 protein. The repertoire holds roughly 1,800,000 distinct CDR3 sequences, with just under 50% as singletons. Sequencing was done on a sample of blood. These receptors all stem from a woman in her thirties or forties in good health.

The chain has TRBV28 and TRBJ2-7; possibly TRBD2 for D (6 bases). The CDR3 extends over 15 amino acids. V lost 6 bases to trimming and J lost 4 bases, with 19 bases between them. Germline CDR1 MDHEN, CDR2 SYDVKM. CDR3 nucleotides: TGTGCCAGCAGCTCCCGACTAGTTAGTGTGTACGAGCAGTACTTC. Its translation is CASSSRLVSVYEQYF. The full variable domain, its missing parts supplied by reference TRBV28 and TRBJ2-7, is DVKVTQSSRYLVKRTGEKVFLECVQDMDHENMFWYRQDPGLGLRLIYFSYDVKMKEKGDIPEGYSVSREKKERFSLILESASTNQTSMYLCASSSRLVSVYEQYFGPGTRLTVT.

The chain is built from TRBV7-2 and TRBJ2-7, with a weak D call TRBD1 (5 bases). CDR3 length equals 18 residues. Germline V gene sequence: CDR1 SGHTA, CDR2 FQGNSA. V shed 1 base and J shed 2 bases, with 21 bases lying between them. The CDR3 spells CASSLEFPYRKRAYEQYF. In DNA, the CDR3 is TGTGCCAGCAGCTTAGAGTTTCCCTACAGGAAAAGGGCCTACGAGCAGTACTTC.

This chain links TRBV7-9 with TRBJ2-1; 8 bases fit TRBD2. Losses at the gene ends were 5 bases for V and 1 base for J; bases not matched to a gene: 7. CDR1 is SEHNR, CDR2 FQNEAQ, per germline (reference sequence). The CDR3 spans 16 residues. CDR3 loop: CASSGIAGTSYNEQFF. CDR3 coding DNA: TGTGCCAGCAGCGGGATAGCGGGGACTTCCTACAATGAGCAGTTCTTC. Full variable domain (remainder filled in from reference TRBV7-9 and TRBJ2-1): DTGVSQNPRHKITKRGQNVTFRCDPISEHNRLYWYRQTLGQGPEFLTYFQNEAQLEKSRLLSDRFSAERPKGSFSTLEIQRTEQGDSAMYLCASSGIAGTSYNEQFFGPGTRLTVL.

In this sample, this clonotype turned up a few times. This sequence joins TRBV15 and TRBJ2-5; D gene uncertain. Germline CDR1 and CDR2: LNHNV and YYDKDF (reference sequence). The V end was cut by 0 bases, the J end by 1 base, with 15 bases between. The CDR3 extends over 17 amino acids. The CDR3 DNA is TGTGCCACCAGCAGAGAAAAGGGCAATACGGGCCAAGAGACCCAGTACTTC. Translated, it gives CATSREKGNTGQETQYF. Supplemented by reference TRBV15 and TRBJ2-5, the full variable domain reads DAMVIQNPRYQVTQFGKPVTLSCSQTLNHNVMYWYQQKSSQAPKLLFHYYDKDFNNEADTPDNFQSRRPNTSFCFLDIRSPGLGDTAMYLCATSREKGNTGQETQYFGPGTRLLVL.

The chain carries TRBV12-3 or TRBV12-4 and TRBJ2-5, with D unclear. The CDR3 runs 16 residues. V was pared by 3 bases and J by 1 base, with 15 bases between. CDR3 in DNA: TGTGCCAGCAGTTTGAGAATCGGACCCTCCCAAGAGACCCAGTACTTC. Residues: CASSLRIGPSQETQYF.

This clonotype was seen a single time. V is TRBV5-1 and J is TRBJ1-4; D unresolved. The CDR3 runs to 14 residues. CDR1 and CDR2 (germline): SGHRS, YFSETQ. V gave up 4 bases and J gave up 0 bases, with 7 bases separating them. CDR3 residues: CASSARATNEKLFF. The CDR3 DNA reads as TGCGCCAGCAGCGCCCGTGCAACTAATGAAAAACTGTTTTTT.

V gene TRBV29-1 combines with J gene TRBJ1-1, with a possible D match to TRBD1 (6 bases). V shed 6 bases and J shed 7 bases, with 18 bases lying between them. The CDR3 length is 13 residues. In germline, CDR1 is SQVTM, CDR2 ANQGSEA. CDR3 sequence (DNA): TGCAGCGTGAGCCGGGGGATGGACAGTGAAGCTTTCTTT. Protein: CSVSRGMDSEAFF.

The chain is built from TRBV7-2 and TRBJ2-7, with D unresolved. Trimming shortened V by 5 bases and J by 2 bases, and 13 bases separated the two germline ends. This CDR3 region has 14 residues. Germline V gene lookup returns CDR1 SGHTA and CDR2 FQGNSA. CDR3 DNA sequence: TGTGCCAGCAGCCCACGACCCAGTGCCTACGAGCAGTACTTC. Its protein is CASSPRPSAYEQYF.

The chain has TRBV7-2 and TRBJ2-7, with D possibly being TRBD1 (5 bases). This CDR3 is built from 14 residues. From germline, CDR1 is SGHTA and CDR2 FQGNSA. V was trimmed by 2 bases and J by 10 bases, leaving 18 bases between them. The CDR3 sequence: CASSLSNRPLTQYF. CDR3 coding DNA: TGTGCCAGCAGCTTATCGAACAGGCCATTAACCCAGTACTTC.

The rearrangement joins TRBV5-1 to TRBJ2-1; weak D call: TRBD1 (5 bases). The CDR3 is made up of 14 amino acids. V was trimmed by 1 base and J by 5 bases, leaving 10 bases between them. The germline V gene has CDR1 SGHRS and CDR2 YFSETQ. CDR3 coding DNA: TGCGCCAGCAGCTTGATCCCAGGGAACAATGAGCAGTTCTTC. It specifies CASSLIPGNNEQFF.

The chain employs TRBV15 and TRBJ2-1; TRBD1 is a possible D gene (7 bases). The CDR3 has 17 amino acids. The V end was cut by 0 bases, the J end by 3 bases, with 15 bases between. Germline CDR1 LNHNV, CDR2 YYDKDF (reference sequence). The DNA of the CDR3 is TGTGCCACCAGCAGAGATGATCGGAGGGGGCGCTACAATGAGCAGTTCTTC. It specifies CATSRDDRRGRYNEQFF.

The V and J genes are TRBV11-1 and TRBJ2-3, with 8 bases identical to TRBD1. The CDR3 extends over 14 amino acids. Germline V CDR1 and CDR2: SGHAT, FQDESV (reference sequence). V was pared by 7 bases and J by 8 bases, with 11 bases of the junction left unmatched. The CDR3 reads CASTGQGALGTQYF. The CDR3 DNA sequence: TGTGCCAGCACGGGGCAGGGGGCGCTTGGTACGCAGTATTTT.

This clonotype has only a few counts. V usage is TRBV13 and J usage is TRBJ2-7; 7 positions match TRBD1. V lost 4 bases, J lost 3 bases, and 9 bases stayed unmatched. Per germline, CDR1 PRHDT and CDR2 FYEKMQ (reference sequence). The CDR3 has 15 amino acids. CDR3 region: CASSSTGSAHYEQYF. The CDR3 nucleotides read TGTGCCAGCAGCTCGACAGGGTCAGCTCACTACGAGCAGTACTTC.

This clonotype was recorded only once. The chain employs TRBV20-1 and TRBJ1-4; D remains unclear. There are 14 residues in the CDR3. From germline, CDR1 is DFQATT and CDR2 SNEGSKA (reference sequence). V was shortened by 0 bases and J by 8 bases, with 13 bases between the two germline ends. The CDR3 region has the DNA TGCAGTGCTAGAGATCCCGGGGTAGGCGAAAAACTGTTTTTT. This sequence encodes CSARDPGVGEKLFF.

J is TRBJ2-1 and V is TRBV20-1; D not resolved. In germline, CDR1 is DFQATT, CDR2 SNEGSKA (reference sequence). The CDR3 totals 13 residues. Between the trimmed V and J ends, which lost 0 bases and 12 bases, there was a span of 15 bases. CDR3 sequence reads: CSARDSENYGQFF. In DNA form, the CDR3 reads TGCAGTGCTAGAGATTCCGAAAATTACGGGCAGTTCTTC.

This clonotype showed up just a few times. The chain is built from TRBV6-6 and TRBJ2-3; tentative D call: TRBD2 (5 bases). Trimming cost V 3 bases and J 0 bases, with 10 bases left between them. Germline CDR1 reads MNHNY; CDR2 reads SVGAGI (reference sequence). The length of the CDR3 is 15 residues. Here the CDR3 reads CASSYPSSSTDTQYF. In DNA, the CDR3 is TGTGCCAGCAGTTATCCCTCTAGCAGCACAGATACGCAGTATTTT.

The chain uses TRBV7-8 and TRBJ2-7, with D unclear. This CDR3 is built from 14 residues. Trimming pared 3 bases from V and 0 bases from J, leaving 9 bases between. The germline V gene encodes CDR1 SGHVS and CDR2 FQNEAQ. CDR3 DNA: TGTGCCAGCAGCTTGTACTCTGCCTCCTACGAGCAGTACTTC. It codes for CASSLYSASYEQYF.

This chain links TRBV20-1 with TRBJ1-6; tentatively, D is TRBD1 (5 bases). Germline V gene sequence: CDR1 DFQATT, CDR2 SNEGSKA (reference sequence). V was trimmed by 0 bases and J by 6 bases, leaving 18 bases between them. The CDR3 is 17 amino acids. The CDR3 sequence: CSARDQTGTVFNSPLHF. CDR3 DNA sequence: TGCAGTGCTAGAGATCAAACCGGGACTGTTTTTAATTCACCCCTCCACTTT.

This clonotype has more than one count but fewer than ten. The rearrangement joins TRBV27 to TRBJ1-2, with no clear D. This CDR3 region has 13 residues. The V end lost 5 bases, the J end lost 4 bases, and 11 bases lay between the germline ends. Germline values: CDR1 MNHEY, CDR2 SMNVEV (reference sequence). The CDR3, as DNA: TGTGCCAGCAGTCCACGGACGGTCTATGGCTACACCTTC. It yields the protein CASSPRTVYGYTF.

The chain couples TRBV12-3 or TRBV12-4 to TRBJ1-5, with 7 bases aligning to TRBD1. This CDR3 comprises 17 residues. J was trimmed by 1 base and V by 1 base; bases with no gene match: 7. CDR3 amino acids: CASSLEMGGQSNQPQHF. As DNA, the CDR3 is TGTGCCAGCAGTTTAGAGATGGGGGGACAGAGCAATCAGCCCCAGCATTTT.

The genes are TRBV6-5 and TRBJ2-5; tentative D call: TRBD2 (5 bases). The V gene lost 7 bases and the J gene lost 3 bases, with 12 bases spanning the gap. CDR3 size: 13 residues. Germline V gene data show CDR1 as MNHEY and CDR2 as SVGAGI. This CDR3 is CASTELGKETQYF. The CDR3 nucleotides are TGTGCCAGCACCGAACTAGGGAAAGAGACCCAGTACTTC.

The chain has TRBV28 and TRBJ2-1; a possible D gene is TRBD2 (7 bases). The germline gives CDR1 MDHEN, CDR2 SYDVKM. Trimming took off 2 bases at V and 8 bases at J, with 16 bases between the two ends. This CDR3 has 15 amino acids. The CDR3 DNA reads as TGTGCCAGCAGTTTAAGGGGGGGGATTTTGCATGAGCAGTTCTTC. Its translation is CASSLRGGILHEQFF. The entire variable domain, with the rest obtained from reference TRBV28 and TRBJ2-1, is as follows: DVKVTQSSRYLVKRTGEKVFLECVQDMDHENMFWYRQDPGLGLRLIYFSYDVKMKEKGDIPEGYSVSREKKERFSLILESASTNQTSMYLCASSLRGGILHEQFFGPGTRLTVL.

This clonotype showed up just a few times. A much more abundant neighbour one base away suggests this may be a read error. The chain joins TRBV7-8 to TRBJ2-1; D is ambiguous. The germline V and J ends were trimmed by 5 bases and 4 bases, with 12 bases remaining between them. Germline CDR1 is SGHVS and CDR2 is FQNEAQ. The CDR3 contains 14 residues. CDR3 in amino acids: CASSVDARYNEQFF. As DNA, the CDR3 is TGTGCCAGCAGCGTAGATGCCAGGTACAATGAGCAGTTCTTC. Using reference TRBV7-8 and TRBJ2-1 for the parts outside the CDR3, the full variable domain is GAGVSQSPRYKVAKRGQDVALRCDPISGHVSLFWYQQALGQGPEFLTYFQNEAQLDKSGLPSDRFFAERPEGSVSTLKIQRTQQEDSAVYLCASSVDARYNEQFFGPGTRLTVL.